These T cell receptor beta chains were read from a single sample in a study of OX40 agonist ivuxolimab in advanced cancers. TCRdb keeps only in-frame clones here, not all; method: immunoSEQ multiplex PCR. Of tens of thousands of clones in the sample, approximately 88% were seen once. Sequenced here: CD4+ or CD8+ T cells sorted from blood, sampled in a trial of the OX40 agonist ivuxolimab. The receptors were sampled from an adult with an advanced solid tumor such as melanoma, head and neck, liver or kidney cancer. Both conserved end residues are part of each CDR3. The D gene is left open where the match is weak. The size field is filled for only some rows; it gives once, few, many or a size class.

D gene,V gene,clone size,J gene,CDR3 protein,CDR3 DNA
NA,TRBV19,few,TRBJ2-5,CASSYPGLGTGETQYF,TGTGCCAGTAGTTATCCGGGATTGGGGACCGGAGAGACCCAGTACTTC
NA,TRBV19,NA,TRBJ2-2,CASLQETNTGELFF,TGTGCCAGTTTGCAGGAAACGAACACCGGGGAGCTGTTTTTT
NA,TRBV4-1,NA,TRBJ2-1,CASSNNEQFF,TGCGCCAGCAGTAACAATGAGCAGTTCTTC
NA,TRBV4-1,NA,TRBJ2-1,CASSHPLDEQFF,TGCGCCAGCAGCCACCCTCTGGATGAGCAGTTCTTC
NA,TRBV7-9,once,TRBJ2-2,CASSQVQTTGELFF,TGCGCCAGCAGCCAAGTGCAGACCACCGGGGAGCTGTTTTTT
TRBD2,TRBV4-3,NA,TRBJ2-1,CASSPLRGLAANNEQFF,TGCGCCAGCAGCCCCTTGCGGGGACTAGCGGCCAACAATGAGCAGTTCTTC
NA,TRBV27,NA,TRBJ2-3,CASRLGGDTQYF,TGTGCCAGCAGACTAGGGGGAGATACGCAGTATTTT
NA,TRBV6-5,NA,TRBJ2-7,CASSYRGQSYEQYF,TGTGCCAGCAGTTATAGGGGACAAAGCTACGAGCAGTACTTC
NA,TRBV4-1,NA,TRBJ2-3,CASSPILAGANTDTQYF,TGCGCCAGCAGCCCTATTCTGGCGGGGGCTAACACAGATACGCAGTATTTT
TRBD1,TRBV18,NA,TRBJ1-1,CASSQTQGGNTEAFF,TGTGCCAGCTCACAGACACAGGGGGGGAACACTGAAGCTTTCTTT
NA,TRBV9,NA,TRBJ2-7,CASSPRAFLYEQYF,TGTGCCAGCAGTCCGCGGGCCTTCTTGTACGAGCAGTACTTC
TRBD1,TRBV29-1,NA,TRBJ1-1,CSYHRGLLSTEAFF,TGCAGCTATCACAGGGGGCTCTTGAGCACTGAAGCTTTCTTT
TRBD1,TRBV9,NA,TRBJ1-1,CASSPGQGRTEAFF,TGTGCCAGCAGCCCCGGACAGGGGAGAACTGAAGCTTTCTTT
NA,TRBV4-3,NA,TRBJ1-2,CASSQDSILSVGYTF,TGCGCCAGCAGCCAAGATTCAATCCTTTCGGTTGGCTACACCTTC
NA,TRBV4-1,NA,TRBJ1-1,CASSLSGSTEAFF,TGCGCCAGCAGCCTATCCGGTAGCACTGAAGCTTTCTTT
NA,TRBV7-8,NA,TRBJ2-3,CASSLAPPDTQYF,TGTGCCAGCAGCTTAGCACCCCCAGATACGCAGTATTTT
NA,TRBV6-5,NA,TRBJ1-5,CASSTASNQPQHF,TGTGCCAGCAGCACAGCTAGCAATCAGCCCCAGCATTTT
NA,TRBV4-3,NA,TRBJ1-6,CASSQVNVRASYNSPLHF,TGCGCCAGCAGCCAGGTGAATGTGAGGGCTTCCTATAATTCACCCCTCCACTTT
TRBD1,TRBV19,NA,TRBJ1-2,CASANDRVLTNYGYTF,TGTGCCAGCGCTAATGACAGGGTGTTAACTAACTATGGCTACACCTTC
TRBD1,TRBV6-6,NA,TRBJ1-6,CASRPGQGIGSPLHF,TGTGCCAGCAGACCCGGACAGGGGATCGGTTCACCCCTCCACTTT
TRBD1,TRBV19,few,TRBJ2-2,CASSIAGQGAFWTGELFF,TGTGCCAGTAGTATAGCAGGACAGGGGGCCTTTTGGACCGGGGAGCTGTTTTTT
NA,TRBV7-9,NA,TRBJ2-7,CAKTAASVPVVYEQYF,TGTGCCAAAACAGCAGCCTCGGTCCCTGTAGTCTACGAGCAGTACTTC
NA,TRBV5-1,NA,TRBJ1-1,CASSLGLWNTEAFF,TGCGCCAGCAGCTTGGGGTTGTGGAACACTGAAGCTTTCTTT
NA,TRBV9,NA,TRBJ2-7,CASSGRDSETYEQYF,TGTGCCAGCAGCGGGAGAGACAGCGAGACCTACGAGCAGTACTTC
NA,TRBV9,NA,TRBJ1-6,CASSAGDTSSYNSPLHF,TGTGCCAGCAGCGCAGGGGACACGAGCTCCTATAATTCACCCCTCCACTTT
NA,TRBV4-2,NA,TRBJ1-4,CASSQDEDVEVFF,TGTGCCAGCAGCCAAGATGAGGACGTGGAGGTGTTTTTT
NA,TRBV6-1,NA,TRBJ2-7,CASKSRGINYEQYF,TGTGCCAGCAAGAGCAGGGGCATTAACTACGAGCAGTACTTC
NA,TRBV7-2,NA,TRBJ1-3,CASSLQGVGNTIYF,TGTGCCAGCAGCTTACAGGGTGTGGGAAACACCATATATTTT
TRBD1,TRBV28,NA,TRBJ1-2,CASSLTGMARGYTF,TGTGCCAGCAGTTTGACAGGGATGGCTCGGGGCTACACCTTC
TRBD1,TRBV7-8,NA,TRBJ1-2,CASSSLQGVIEGYTF,TGTGCCAGCAGCTCACTCCAGGGGGTAATTGAAGGCTACACCTTC
NA,TRBV7-2,NA,TRBJ2-4,CASSPSSARNDIQYF,TGCGCCAGCAGCCCTTCCTCGGCCAGAAACGACATTCAGTACTTC
NA,TRBV4-3,NA,TRBJ1-2,CASSPSRTRGGYTF,TGCGCCAGCAGTCCTTCCCGGACGAGGGGGGGCTACACCTTC
NA,TRBV6-5,once,TRBJ1-2,CASSYGIIGQNYGYTF,TGTGCCAGCAGTTACGGAATCATAGGACAGAACTATGGCTACACCTTC
TRBD1,TRBV6-6,NA,TRBJ1-4,CASSPSDRGHEKLFF,TGTGCCAGCAGTCCCTCGGACAGGGGCCATGAAAAACTGTTTTTT
NA,TRBV6-5,NA,TRBJ1-6,CASSYSGGHPLHF,TGTGCCAGCAGTTACTCCGGGGGCCATCCCCTCCACTTT
NA,TRBV2,once,TRBJ2-5,CASSTGSETLVETQYF,TGTGCCAGCAGCACAGGGTCGGAAACTCTCGTGGAGACCCAGTACTTC
TRBD2,TRBV7-2,NA,TRBJ2-7,CASSHAGDYEQYF,TGTGCCAGCAGCCACGCGGGGGACTACGAGCAGTACTTC
TRBD2,TRBV4-3,NA,TRBJ2-1,CASSQDRGGLNEQFF,TGCGCCAGCAGCCAAGACCGGGGGGGCCTGAATGAGCAGTTCTTC
TRBD1,TRBV28,NA,TRBJ2-1,CASRPLRDRVDEQFF,TGTGCCAGCAGACCTCTCCGGGACAGGGTAGATGAGCAGTTCTTC
TRBD1,TRBV5-1,NA,TRBJ1-4,CASSSGQGSEKLFF,TGCGCCAGCTCTTCCGGACAGGGGAGTGAAAAACTGTTTTTT
TRBD1,TRBV6-5,NA,TRBJ1-1,CASSRTGNTEAFF,TGTGCCAGCAGCAGGACAGGGAACACTGAAGCTTTCTTT
NA,TRBV2,few,TRBJ2-7,CASHRGVSYEQYF,TGTGCCAGCCATCGAGGGGTGTCCTACGAGCAGTACTTC
NA,TRBV7-2,NA,TRBJ2-7,CASSLTQGGFSYEQYF,TGTGCCAGCAGCTTAACTCAGGGGGGTTTCTCCTACGAGCAGTACTTC
NA,TRBV4-1,once,TRBJ1-2,CASSQVDPGKEYGYTF,TGCGCCAGCAGCCAAGTTGATCCAGGGAAGGAGTATGGCTACACCTTC
NA,TRBV29-1,NA,TRBJ2-7,CSVQGPSYEQYF,TGCAGCGTCCAGGGCCCATCCTACGAGCAGTACTTC
NA,TRBV5-8,NA,TRBJ1-1,CASTTGSFF,TGTGCCAGCACTACGGGGAGTTTCTTT
NA,TRBV5-4,NA,TRBJ2-6,CASSLYKGKPHSGANVLTF,TGTGCCAGCAGCTTGTATAAGGGAAAACCTCATAGCGGGGCCAACGTCCTGACTTTC
NA,TRBV7-9,once,TRBJ1-5,CASSLGSTGLNQPQHF,TGTGCCAGCAGCTTGGGATCAACAGGCCTCAATCAGCCCCAGCATTTT
TRBD1,TRBV7-6,NA,TRBJ1-4,CASSVGTGRNEKLFF,TGTGCCAGCAGCGTCGGGACAGGGCGGAATGAAAAACTGTTTTTT
NA,TRBV19,NA,TRBJ2-2,CASSMVVEGAETGELFF,TGTGCCAGTAGTATGGTTGTGGAGGGGGCGGAGACCGGGGAGCTGTTTTTT
TRBD1,TRBV7-6,NA,TRBJ2-1,CASSGQGGNEQFF,TGTGCCAGCAGTGGACAGGGGGGCAATGAGCAGTTCTTC
TRBD1,TRBV13,once,TRBJ2-7,CASSEPGTGGGYEQYF,TGTGCCAGCAGCGAGCCCGGGACAGGGGGCGGGTACGAGCAGTACTTC
NA,TRBV6-6,NA,TRBJ1-3,CASSYVKAGNTIYF,TGTGCCAGCAGTTACGTCAAGGCTGGAAACACCATATATTTT
NA,TRBV19,NA,TRBJ1-5,CASTPDRSNQPQHF,TGTGCCAGTACCCCCGACAGGAGCAATCAGCCCCAGCATTTT
NA,TRBV9,once,TRBJ2-3,CASSVEPGGLTDTQYF,TGTGCCAGCAGCGTAGAACCGGGGGGCCTCACAGATACGCAGTATTTT
TRBD1,TRBV9,NA,TRBJ2-6,CASSARGPPEGANVLTF,TGTGCCAGCAGCGCGAGGGGGCCGCCCGAAGGGGCCAACGTCCTGACTTTC
TRBD1,TRBV4-1,NA,TRBJ1-2,CASSQETGDYGYTF,TGCGCCAGCAGCCAAGAGACAGGGGACTATGGCTACACCTTC